This T cell receptor (beta chain) came from a study of T cells after yellow fever vaccination. This clonotype appeared many times. Its antigen is still unknown. Points from the study as a whole: Faster peaking, at day 5 versus 15, marked a secondary response that was weaker. Abundant clonotypes from the bulk population could contaminate FACS-sorted repertoires. Once the booster was given, most primary-vaccination clones reappeared, at over 95% for CD4 and approximately 88% for CD8.

Universal primer sites and UMIs were introduced during 5'RACE template-switching synthesis of TCR cDNA. TCRdb processed the 5' RACE reads anew with MiXCR; each CDR3 protein has one entry. The sample records tens of thousands of distinct CDR3 sequences, approximately 7% being singletons. This receptor was obtained from a man under 40 who received the YFV17D yellow fever vaccine. The sequencing used CD8+ T cells sorted from PBMCs, collected 15 days after the yellow fever booster vaccination.

The CDR3 sequence is CASSMTVGREPDPDTQYF. CDR3 nucleotide sequence: TGTGCCAGCAGTATGACAGTGGGGCGGGAGCCCGACCCAGATACGCAGTATTTT. This chain uses TRBV28 with TRBJ2-3; 7 nucleotides agree with TRBD2. The germline gives CDR1 MDHEN, CDR2 SYDVKM. CDR3 size: 18 residues. J gave up 4 bases and V 5 bases, and 18 bases lay outside the gene matches.